The 3 T cell receptor beta chains presented below share a single source sample, sequenced in a study of CD8 T cells in ankylosing spondylitis. Using its own MiXCR run on the 5' RACE reads, TCRdb lists one record per CDR3 protein. The sample consists of about 140,000 distinct CDR3 sequences, approximately 8.4% of them appearing once. Sequenced input: synovial fluid, either unsorted or a sorted T cell fraction (not recorded which). The receptors here all came from a male donor with ankylosing spondylitis.

The rearrangement links TRBV20-1 to TRBJ2-3; 8 bases align to TRBD2. This CDR3 comprises 13 residues. Germline V gene lookup returns CDR1 DFQATT and CDR2 SNEGSKA (reference sequence). V dropped 3 bases and J dropped 5; count of bases not matched to a gene: 4. The chain's CDR3 is CSASSGAGDTQYF. Written as DNA, the CDR3 is TGCAGTGCTAGTAGCGGGGCGGGAGATACGCAGTATTTT.

This clonotype was seen many times. V and J are TRBV7-2 and TRBJ1-1; no definite D call. Trimming stripped 2 bases from V and 8 bases from J, with 15 bases between. Germline-derived CDR1 and CDR2 are SGHTA and FQGNSA. CDR3 length equals 14 residues. For the CDR3, the DNA is TGTGCCAGCAGCTTACTGGCCGCAGCAACCGAAGCTTTCTTT. Translating gives CASSLLAAATEAFF. Supplemented by reference TRBV7-2 and TRBJ1-1, the full variable domain reads GAGVSQSPSNKVTEKGKDVELRCDPISGHTALYWYRQSLGQGLEFLIYFQGNSAPDKSGLPSDRFSAERTGGSVSTLTIQRTQQEDSAVYLCASSLLAAATEAFFGQGTRLTVV.

This clonotype was found many times. The rearrangement joins TRBV5-1 to TRBJ2-5; TRBD1 aligns across 8 bases. The junction had 5 bases not matched to a gene; V was cut back by 0 bases and J by 1 base. Germline assignment: CDR1 SGHRS and CDR2 YFSETQ. The CDR3 totals 16 residues. The chain's CDR3 is CASSLGGTGGQETQYF. The DNA of the CDR3 is TGCGCCAGCAGCTTGGGTGGGACAGGAGGCCAAGAGACCCAGTACTTC.